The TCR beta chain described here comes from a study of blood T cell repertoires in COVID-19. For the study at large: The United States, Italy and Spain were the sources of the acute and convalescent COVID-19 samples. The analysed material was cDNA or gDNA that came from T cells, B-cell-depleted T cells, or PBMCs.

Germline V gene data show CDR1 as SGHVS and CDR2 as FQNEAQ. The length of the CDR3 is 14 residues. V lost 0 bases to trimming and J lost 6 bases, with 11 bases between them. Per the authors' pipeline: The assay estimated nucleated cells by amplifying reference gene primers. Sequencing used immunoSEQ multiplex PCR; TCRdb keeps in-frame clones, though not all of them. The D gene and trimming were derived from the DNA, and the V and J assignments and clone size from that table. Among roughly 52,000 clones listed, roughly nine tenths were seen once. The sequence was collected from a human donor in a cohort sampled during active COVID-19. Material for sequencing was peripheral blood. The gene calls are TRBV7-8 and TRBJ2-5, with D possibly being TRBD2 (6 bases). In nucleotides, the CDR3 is TGTGCCAGCAGCTTAGCGGGACTCCCGAAGACCCAGTACTTC. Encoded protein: CASSLAGLPKTQYF.